Each of the 13 T cell receptor beta chains below was sequenced from the same sample in a study of T cell clones after liver transplantation. This table comes from immunoSEQ multiplex PCR, and its TCRdb copy is limited to in-frame clones, with some not included. This sample yields 50,000 or so clones, of which about 67% are seen a single time; just under 10% belongs to the top ten. The sample here was CD4+ T cells from blood, taken approximately 54 months after liver transplant. These receptors were obtained from a human patient who received a liver transplant. A share of the T cells may be of graft donor origin.

For this clone: In the same sample, other DNA sequences code for this CDR3. The rearrangement links TRBV15 to TRBJ1-5; TRBD1 might be the D (5 bases). Germline CDR1 and CDR2: LNHNV and YYDKDF (reference sequence). The V gene lost 6 bases and the J gene lost 6 bases, with 15 bases spanning the gap. The CDR3 has 14 amino acids. The CDR3 protein is CATSRAGIGQPQHF. The DNA for the CDR3 is TGTGCCACCAGTCGGGCAGGGATTGGTCAGCCCCAGCATTTT.

This clone was picked up a small number of times. This chain joins TRBV27 and TRBJ2-5, with D perhaps matching TRBD2 (6 bases). Deletions cut 5 bases from V and 5 bases from J, with 9 bases between. Germline CDR1 and CDR2: MNHEY and SMNVEV (reference sequence). CDR3 size: 12 residues. This chain's CDR3 is CASSLAGETQYF. The CDR3 nucleotides are TGTGCCAGCAGTCTCGCGGGGGAGACCCAGTACTTC.

The chain carries TRBV29-1 and TRBJ2-3, with unresolved D. The CDR3 consists of 14 residues. V gave up 7 bases and J gave up 5 bases, with 19 bases separating them. Germline CDR1 and CDR2: SQVTM and ANQGSEA. DNA of the CDR3: TGCAGCGCCATCGGATATCTGGGAAAAGATACGCAGTATTTT. It yields the protein CSAIGYLGKDTQYF.

The rearrangement links TRBV13 to TRBJ2-6; possible D gene TRBD1, 6 bases. CDR1 is PRHDT, CDR2 FYEKMQ, per germline (reference sequence). There are 17 residues in the CDR3. V dropped 5 bases and J dropped 1 base, with 15 bases sitting between them. The CDR3 loop reads CASSPKDRRSGANVLTF. CDR3 sequence (DNA): TGTGCCAGCAGCCCGAAAGACAGGAGATCTGGGGCCAACGTCCTGACTTTC.

The chain combines TRBV4-2 with TRBJ2-3, with D perhaps TRBD1 (5 bases). The CDR3 runs 16 residues. From germline, CDR1 is LGHNA and CDR2 YNFKEQ. V was trimmed by 2 bases and J by 4 bases, leaving 16 bases between them. CDR3 DNA sequence: TGTGCCAGCAGCCAACTACAAGGGGTCGGCGCAGATACGCAGTATTTT. This translates into CASSQLQGVGADTQYF.

The rearrangement uses TRBV28 and TRBJ1-5, with D tentatively TRBD1 (5 bases). The CDR3 has 15 residues. Germline V gene sequence: CDR1 MDHEN, CDR2 SYDVKM. V lost 1 base to trimming and J lost 7 bases, with 14 bases between them. CDR3 residues: CASSLLGGVRQPQHF. CDR3 coding DNA: TGTGCCAGCAGTTTATTAGGAGGGGTTCGGCAGCCCCAGCATTTT.

The gene calls are TRBV11-3 and TRBJ1-3; D unclear. The CDR3 is 13 residues long. CDR1 is SGHNT and CDR2 is YENEEA in the germline V gene. The CDR3 nucleotides are TGTGCTTCACGGGGTAACTCTGGAAACACCATATATTTT. It specifies CASRGNSGNTIYF.

V usage is TRBV6-1 and J usage is TRBJ1-4; TRBD1 agrees at 9 bases. V lost 2 bases, J lost 8 bases, and 9 bases stayed unmatched. The germline CDR1 and CDR2 sequences are MNHNS and SASEGT. CDR3 length: 16 residues. CDR3 protein: CASSELTGGAGEKLFF. CDR3 DNA sequence: TGTGCCAGCAGTGAATTAACAGGGGGCGCTGGAGAAAAACTGTTTTTT.

This rearrangement joins TRBV11-2 to TRBJ1-5; tentative D call: TRBD1 (5 bases). Germline assignment: CDR1 SGHAT and CDR2 FQNNGV. This CDR3 has 15 residues. The germline V and J ends were trimmed by 5 bases and 2 bases, with 13 bases remaining between them. Here the CDR3 reads CASSGPGTGNQPQHF. The CDR3 nucleotides are TGTGCCAGCAGCGGACCCGGGACGGGCAATCAGCCCCAGCATTTT.

The V gene is TRBV28, the J gene TRBJ2-3, with TRBD2 identical over 8 bases. This CDR3 is built from 15 residues. The V gene's germline CDR1 is MDHEN and CDR2 SYDVKM. The V segment lost 6 bases and the J segment 2 bases; nucleotides outside the gene matches: 7. CDR3 sequence reads: CASRTRGGSTDTQYF. The CDR3 DNA is TGTGCCAGCAGGACTCGGGGGGGCTCCACAGATACGCAGTATTTT.

The chain recombines TRBV2 with TRBJ2-5, with 12 bases matching TRBD1. The CDR3 covers 15 residues. V was clipped by 6 bases and J by 5 bases; unmatched bases: 7. Germline V gene data show CDR1 as SNHLY and CDR2 as FYNNEI. The CDR3 DNA sequence: TGTGCCAGCAGCACCGGGACAGGGGGCTCGGAGACCCAGTACTTC. Translation: CASSTGTGGSETQYF. The entire variable domain, with the rest obtained from reference TRBV2 and TRBJ2-5, is as follows: EPEVTQTPSHQVTQMGQEVILRCVPISNHLYFYWYRQILGQKVEFLVSFYNNEISEKSEIFDDQFSVERPDGSNFTLKIRSTKLEDSAMYFCASSTGTGGSETQYFGPGTRLLVL.

The chain links TRBV29-1 to TRBJ1-2; TRBD1 might be the D (5 bases). The CDR3 is 13 residues long. The V gene lost 4 bases and the J gene lost 8 bases, with 17 bases spanning the gap. In germline, CDR1 is SQVTM, CDR2 ANQGSEA. The CDR3 spells CSVGSQGAGGYTF. The CDR3 coding sequence is TGCAGCGTTGGTAGTCAGGGAGCAGGCGGCTACACCTTC.

The chain is built from TRBV14 and TRBJ2-2; no firm D call. The CDR3 contains 15 residues. Trimming removed 0 bases from V and 1 base from J, with 6 bases in between. Germline values: CDR1 SGHDN, CDR2 FVKESK. The CDR3 spells CASSQDLQNTGELFF. The DNA for the CDR3 is TGTGCCAGCAGCCAAGATCTCCAGAACACCGGGGAGCTGTTTTTT.